One TCR beta chain is described in this entry. The data stem from a study of blood T cell repertoires in COVID-19. Study-wide context: Spain, Italy and the United States supplied samples that represented acute and convalescent COVID-19.

In the study's own analysis: Amplification from reference gene primers served as the basis for estimated nucleated cell counts. The method was immunoSEQ multiplex PCR; TCRdb's version includes in-frame clones alone and lacks a portion of them. That table furnishes V, J and clone size, whereas the DNA furnished D and trimming. This table has about 42,000 clones, just over 85% appearing once. Trimming removed 7 bases at V and 0 bases at J, with 11 bases between. Germline lookup yields CDR1 SGHRS and CDR2 YFSETQ. CDR3 length: 14 residues. The V gene is TRBV5-1, the J gene TRBJ1-3; the D is unclear. The TCR comes from a man between 65 and 85 years old with acute or convalescent COVID-19. The specimen was peripheral blood. The CDR3 loop is CASSERGSGNTIYF. The CDR3 region has the DNA TGCGCCAGCTCCGAAAGAGGCTCTGGAAACACCATATATTTT. The variable domain in full, completed from reference TRBV5-1 and TRBJ1-3, reads KAGVTQTPRYLIKTRGQQVTLSCSPISGHRSVSWYQQTPGQGLQFLFEYFSETQRNKGNFPGRFSGRQFSNSRSEMNVSTLELGDSALYLCASSERGSGNTIYFGEGSWLTVV.